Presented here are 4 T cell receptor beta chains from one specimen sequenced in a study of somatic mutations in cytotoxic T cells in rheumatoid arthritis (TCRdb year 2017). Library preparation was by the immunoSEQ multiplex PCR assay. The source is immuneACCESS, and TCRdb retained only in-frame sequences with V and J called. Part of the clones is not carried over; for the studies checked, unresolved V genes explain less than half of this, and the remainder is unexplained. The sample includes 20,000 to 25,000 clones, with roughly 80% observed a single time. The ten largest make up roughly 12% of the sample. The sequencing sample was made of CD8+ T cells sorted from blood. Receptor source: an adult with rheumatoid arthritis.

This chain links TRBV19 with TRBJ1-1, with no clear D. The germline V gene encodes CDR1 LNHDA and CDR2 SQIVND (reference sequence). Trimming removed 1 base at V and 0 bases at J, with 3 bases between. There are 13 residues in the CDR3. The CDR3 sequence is CASSIVLNTEAFF. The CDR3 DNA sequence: TGTGCCAGTAGTATAGTTCTGAACACTGAAGCTTTCTTT.

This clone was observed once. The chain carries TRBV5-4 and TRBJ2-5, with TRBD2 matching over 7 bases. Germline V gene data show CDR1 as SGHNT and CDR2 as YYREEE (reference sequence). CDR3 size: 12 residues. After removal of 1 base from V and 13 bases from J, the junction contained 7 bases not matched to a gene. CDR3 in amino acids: CASSLFPGTTYF. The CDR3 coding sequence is TGTGCCAGCAGCTTGTTTCCGGGGACTACGTACTTC.

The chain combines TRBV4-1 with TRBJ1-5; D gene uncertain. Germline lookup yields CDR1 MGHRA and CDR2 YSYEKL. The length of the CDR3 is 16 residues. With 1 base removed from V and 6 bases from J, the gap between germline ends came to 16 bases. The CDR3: CASSQVETGSGQPQHF. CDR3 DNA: TGCGCCAGCAGCCAAGTCGAAACGGGGTCCGGTCAGCCCCAGCATTTT.

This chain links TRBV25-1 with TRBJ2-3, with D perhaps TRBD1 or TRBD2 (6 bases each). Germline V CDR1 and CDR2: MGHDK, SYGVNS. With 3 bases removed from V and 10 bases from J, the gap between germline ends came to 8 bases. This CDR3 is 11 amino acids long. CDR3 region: CASSDGGSQYF. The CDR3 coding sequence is TGTGCCAGCAGTGACGGGGGCTCGCAGTATTTT.